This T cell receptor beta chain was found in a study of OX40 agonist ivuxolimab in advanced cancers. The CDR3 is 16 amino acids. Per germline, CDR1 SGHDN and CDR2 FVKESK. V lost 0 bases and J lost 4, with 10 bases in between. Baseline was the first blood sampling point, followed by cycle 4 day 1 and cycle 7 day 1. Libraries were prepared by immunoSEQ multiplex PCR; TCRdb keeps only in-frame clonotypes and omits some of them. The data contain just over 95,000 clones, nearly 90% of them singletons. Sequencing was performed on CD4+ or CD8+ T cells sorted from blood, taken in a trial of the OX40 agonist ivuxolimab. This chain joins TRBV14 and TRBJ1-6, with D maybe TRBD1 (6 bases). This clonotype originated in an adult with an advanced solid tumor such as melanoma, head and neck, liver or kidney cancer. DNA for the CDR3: TGTGCCAGCAGCCAAGAAGGCAGGGGTTATAATTCACCCCTCCACTTT. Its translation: CASSQEGRGYNSPLHF.